These 5 T cell receptor beta chains originate from one sample sequenced in a study of T cells in Graves' hyperthyroidism and ophthalmopathy. There were TCR beta CDR3 regions amplified from RNA transcripts. The HTBI primer set drove a first-round RT-PCR of the TCR CDR3. Using its own MiXCR run on the multiplex PCR reads, TCRdb lists one record per CDR3 protein. The sample has over 350,000 distinct CDR3 sequences; approximately 14% are singletons. Sequenced input: blood. Every receptor here comes from a man between 18 and 35 years old with Graves' ophthalmopathy.

This chain connects TRBV4-1 to TRBJ1-5; D is unresolved. From germline, CDR1 is MGHRA and CDR2 YSYEKL. The V and J ends lost 3 bases and 0 bases respectively, with 15 bases between them. The CDR3 sequence is 17 residues long. CDR3 DNA: TGCGCCAGCAGCCAGGTTTGGGTTCTTTATAGCAATCAGCCCCAGCATTTT. Translated, it gives CASSQVWVLYSNQPQHF.

At least ten counts were recorded for this clonotype. The rearrangement links TRBV24-1 to TRBJ2-7; D is uncertain. V gave up 2 bases and J gave up 3 bases, with 16 bases separating them. Germline V gene data show CDR1 as KGHDR and CDR2 as SFDVKD. This CDR3 is built from 16 residues. The CDR3, as DNA: TGTGCCACCAGTGATTCCACACGGCTGGGTGACTACGAGCAGTACTTC. This translates into CATSDSTRLGDYEQYF.

This clonotype was observed at least ten times. The chain uses TRBV7-2 and TRBJ2-5, with D possibly TRBD1 on 6 matching bases. CDR1 is SGHTA, CDR2 FQGNSA, per germline. V was pared by 6 bases and J by 1 base, with 9 bases between. This CDR3 spans 13 amino acids. The CDR3 DNA reads TGTGCCAGCAGGCCAGGGGCCCAAGAGACCCAGTACTTC. This sequence encodes CASRPGAQETQYF.

The genes are TRBV30 and TRBJ1-6; 10 bases match TRBD1. There are 12 residues in the CDR3. Trimming cost V 5 bases and J 9 bases; bases outside gene matches: 1. The germline CDR1 and CDR2 sequences are GTSNPN and SVGIG (reference sequence). As DNA, the CDR3 is TGTGCCTGGGACAGGGGGCCTTCACCCCTCCACTTT. Translating it yields CAWDRGPSPLHF.

This clonotype was detected many times. The chain recombines TRBV4-2 with TRBJ2-7; 9 nucleotides match TRBD2. The CDR3 length is 14 residues. The V and J ends lost 4 bases and 7 bases, in that order; junction bases with no gene match: 8. The germline gives CDR1 LGHNA, CDR2 YNFKEQ. The CDR3 here is CASSRGGAMEEQYF. The CDR3 nucleotides read TGTGCCAGCAGCCGCGGGGGGGCCATGGAAGAGCAGTACTTC.